The text below deals with one T cell receptor beta chain. The antigen remains unidentified. Primers included in the PCR were 60 Vbeta and 13 Jbeta primers. How the authors handled the data: An analysis performed later counted 72 million or so unique TCR beta chains (approximately 10 million of them shared). Sequencing used immunoSEQ multiplex PCR; TCRdb keeps in-frame clones, though not all of them. The V and J calls and clone size were taken over from that table, and D and trimming were inferred from the DNA. This sample has fewer than 200,000 clones, with around 87% found just once. This specimen belongs to a study of cytomegalovirus exposure and HLA in healthy donors. General study results and limits: For cytomegalovirus status, the classifier reportedly gave diagnoses with high specificity and sensitivity. One cluster of highly shared sequence variants probably arose as a sequencing artifact. Earlier findings revealed that most TCR beta V segments proved productive either about 90% or about 30% of the time.

V was shortened by 8 bases and J by 1 base, with 8 bases between the two germline ends. Germline V gives CDR1 ENHRY, CDR2 SYGVKD. The CDR3 loop spans 12 amino acids. Sequenced material: PBMCs. The genes are TRBV10-3 and TRBJ1-1; no clear D gene. The source of this sequence is a boy aged 2-15 years in good health and CMV-seronegative. Written as DNA, the CDR3 is TGTGCCATCGGCACAGCGAACACTGAAGCTTTCTTT. Its protein is CAIGTANTEAFF.